This entry lists 26 T cell receptor beta chains sequenced from one sample in a study of OX40 agonist ivuxolimab in advanced cancers. Sequencing used immunoSEQ multiplex PCR; TCRdb keeps in-frame clones, though not all of them. The data contain fewer than 85,000 clones, about 83% of them seen just once; the ten biggest clones take up about 0.71%. The sequences come from CD4+ or CD8+ T cells sorted from blood, collected in a trial of the OX40 agonist ivuxolimab. The receptors here all came from an adult with an advanced solid tumor such as melanoma, head and neck, liver or kidney cancer.

The chain joins TRBV7-3 to TRBJ2-7; tentatively, D is TRBD1 (6 bases). CDR1 is SGHTA and CDR2 is FQGTGA in the germline V gene. The CDR3 has 16 amino acids. The V and J ends lost 5 bases and 2 bases respectively, with 19 bases between them. The CDR3 loop is CASSGWVRGGTYEQYF. The DNA of the CDR3 is TGTGCCAGCAGCGGCTGGGTCAGGGGTGGGACCTACGAGCAGTACTTC.

This rearrangement joins TRBV18 to TRBJ1-6; 11 nucleotides agree with TRBD1. The CDR3 loop spans 16 amino acids. Germline V CDR1 and CDR2: KGHSH, LQKENI. The V and J ends lost 5 bases and 8 bases, in that order; junction bases with no gene match: 8. Here the CDR3 DNA reads TGTGCCAGCTCATCCGGACAGGGGGCGTTAGATTCACCCCTCCACTTT. It translates to CASSSGQGALDSPLHF.

The gene calls are TRBV7-9 and TRBJ1-1; TRBD1 might be the D (5 bases). The CDR3 consists of 13 residues. The V and J ends lost 3 bases and 4 bases respectively, with 9 bases between them. The germline V gene has CDR1 SEHNR and CDR2 FQNEAQ (reference sequence). The CDR3 loop is CASSFQGGTEAFF. Here the CDR3 DNA reads TGTGCCAGCAGCTTTCAGGGAGGCACTGAAGCTTTCTTT. Full variable domain (rest looked up from reference TRBV7-9 and TRBJ1-1): DTGVSQNPRHKITKRGQNVTFRCDPISEHNRLYWYRQTLGQGPEFLTYFQNEAQLEKSRLLSDRFSAERPKGSFSTLEIQRTEQGDSAMYLCASSFQGGTEAFFGQGTRLTVV.

The CDR3 sequence: CASSLAGGSGTEAFF. The DNA of the CDR3 is TGTGCCAGCAGCTTGGCGGGGGGATCAGGCACTGAAGCTTTCTTT. The chain is built from TRBV5-4 and TRBJ1-1; a weak D match, TRBD1 (5 bases). Germline assignment: CDR1 SGHNT and CDR2 YYREEE (reference sequence). V lost 0 bases and J lost 4, with 13 bases in between. The CDR3 spans 15 residues. Full variable domain (remainder filled in from reference TRBV5-4 and TRBJ1-1): ETGVTQSPTHLIKTRGQQVTLRCSSQSGHNTVSWYQQALGQGPQFIFQYYREEENGRGNFPPRFSGLQFPNYSSELNVNALELDDSALYLCASSLAGGSGTEAFFGQGTRLTVV.

The rearrangement links TRBV27 to TRBJ1-1; D call uncertain. V was cut by 0 bases and J by 1 base, with 9 bases left in between. CDR3 length equals 15 residues. Germline CDR1 and CDR2: MNHEY and SMNVEV (reference sequence). CDR3 DNA: TGTGCCAGCAGTTTATCATGGCTAACGAACACTGAAGCTTTCTTT. Its translation: CASSLSWLTNTEAFF.

This clone was detected a few times. V usage is TRBV28 and J usage is TRBJ2-6; no clear D. CDR1 and CDR2 (germline): MDHEN, SYDVKM. This CDR3 comprises 15 residues. Trimming took 6 bases from V and 0 from J, leaving 9 bases between them. The CDR3 loop reads CASRGPRSGANVLTF. The DNA of the CDR3 is TGTGCCAGCAGAGGGCCACGCTCTGGGGCCAACGTCCTGACTTTC.

The V call is TRBV7-2, the J call TRBJ2-7; D possibly corresponds to TRBD2 (5 bases). Looked up from germline, CDR1 is SGHTA and CDR2 is FQGNSA. V lost 3 bases, J lost 3 bases, and 9 bases lay in between. This CDR3 spans 13 amino acids. CDR3 loop: CASSFTGSYEQYF. The CDR3 DNA is TGTGCCAGCAGCTTCACTGGGAGCTACGAGCAGTACTTC.

This clone was picked up one time. The chain recombines TRBV10-1 with TRBJ2-1; possible D gene TRBD2, 6 bases. CDR3 length equals 17 residues. Germline CDR1 reads WNHNN; CDR2 reads SYGVQD (reference sequence). Deletions cut 4 bases from V and 10 bases from J, with 26 bases between. In DNA form, the CDR3 reads TGCGCCAGCAGTGCCCTCCAGCGGGTTCGAACGCCATGCGAGCAGTTCTTC. Amino acid sequence: CASSALQRVRTPCEQFF.

The chain uses TRBV19 and TRBJ2-2, with 9 bases fitting TRBD2. J gave up 3 bases and V 5 bases, and 4 bases lay outside the gene matches. Per the germline V gene, CDR1 is LNHDA and CDR2 is SQIVND (reference sequence). The CDR3 runs 15 residues. The CDR3 DNA is TGTGCCAGTAGTCTAGCGGGATCATACACCGGGGAGCTGTTTTTT. Its translation: CASSLAGSYTGELFF.

This clone has a handful of counts. The rearrangement joins TRBV11-2 to TRBJ1-3; unclear D gene. V dropped 4 bases and J dropped 3 bases, with 10 bases sitting between them. The CDR3 has 14 amino acids. Germline CDR1 is SGHAT and CDR2 is FQNNGV. The CDR3 is CASSSRLLGNTIYF. Written as DNA, the CDR3 is TGTGCCAGCAGCTCACGGCTCCTTGGAAACACCATATATTTT.

This clone turned up a few times. The chain recombines TRBV5-4 with TRBJ2-3; D not resolved. Trimming cost V 0 bases and J 0 bases, with 8 bases left between them. Germline CDR1 SGHNT, CDR2 YYREEE (reference sequence). The CDR3 has 15 amino acids. DNA for the CDR3: TGTGCCAGCAGCTTGGGGATGATTAGCACAGATACGCAGTATTTT. It codes for CASSLGMISTDTQYF.

The V and J genes are TRBV7-9 and TRBJ2-3; D may correspond to TRBD1 or TRBD2 (6 bases each). Germline V gives CDR1 SEHNR, CDR2 FQNEAQ (reference sequence). The V end was cut by 8 bases, the J end by 6 bases, with 15 bases between. The CDR3 extends over 13 amino acids. The CDR3 nucleotides are TGTGCCAGCCTCAGTTGGGGGGCGGATACGCAGTATTTT. Protein product: CASLSWGADTQYF.

The CDR3 DNA sequence: TGTGCCAGCAGCCCCGACCGGAGCACAGATACGCAGTATTTT. Protein: CASSPDRSTDTQYF. The chain couples TRBV7-2 to TRBJ2-3; D is unresolved. Trimming pared 5 bases from V and 0 bases from J, leaving 9 bases between. Germline loops: CDR1 SGHTA, CDR2 FQGNSA. This CDR3 is 14 amino acids long.

This chain links TRBV5-6 with TRBJ2-7; D is uncertain. The V end was cut by 4 bases, the J end by 7 bases, with 9 bases between. The germline V gene has CDR1 SGHDT and CDR2 YYEEEE. The CDR3 loop spans 11 amino acids. The CDR3 nucleotides are TGTGCCAGCAGCCAACGGAATGAGCAGTACTTC. Translation: CASSQRNEQYF.

This chain uses TRBV19 with TRBJ2-7; the match to TRBD2 covers 8 bases. The junction had 18 bases not matched to a gene; V was cut back by 11 bases and J by 3 bases. Germline CDR1 is LNHDA and CDR2 is SQIVND (reference sequence). This CDR3 is 16 amino acids long. DNA for the CDR3: TGTGCCCACTGGCGGGGGCTAGCGGGCTCCAACTACGAGCAGTACTTC. Protein sequence: CAHWRGLAGSNYEQYF.

The chain has TRBV6-1 and TRBJ1-5, with D possibly matching TRBD1 (5 bases). The CDR3 is made up of 16 amino acids. The V end lost 3 bases, the J end lost 0 bases, and 12 bases lay between the germline ends. The germline V gene encodes CDR1 MNHNS and CDR2 SASEGT. The CDR3 here is CASSDPGRHSNQPQHF. CDR3 sequence (DNA): TGTGCCAGCAGTGACCCGGGACGGCATAGCAATCAGCCCCAGCATTTT.

The CDR3 region is CASRDRVGTEAFF. The CDR3 coding sequence is TGTGCCAGCAGGGACAGGGTTGGCACTGAAGCTTTCTTT. This chain links TRBV7-2 with TRBJ1-1, with 8 nucleotides matching TRBD1. The junction had 4 bases not matched to a gene; V was cut back by 6 bases and J by 4 bases. CDR1 and CDR2 (germline): SGHTA, FQGNSA. This CDR3 comprises 13 residues.

This clone was recorded once. The rearrangement uses TRBV28 and TRBJ1-3; unclear D gene. This CDR3 contains 16 residues. Germline V gives CDR1 MDHEN, CDR2 SYDVKM. Trimming took 5 bases from V and 0 from J, leaving 14 bases between them. CDR3 region: CASSLILGSSGNTIYF. DNA of the CDR3: TGTGCCAGCAGTCTCATTTTAGGGAGCTCTGGAAACACCATATATTTT.

In nucleotides, the CDR3 is TGTGCCAGCAGCCAAAGCAGGGGCAGCGGCACTGAAGCTTTCTTT. Amino acid sequence: CASSQSRGSGTEAFF. The chain combines TRBV11-2 with TRBJ1-1; D perhaps matches TRBD1 (6 bases). From germline, CDR1 is SGHAT and CDR2 FQNNGV. This CDR3 is built from 15 residues. Trimming took 5 bases from V and 4 from J, leaving 17 bases between them.

The chain employs TRBV18 and TRBJ1-4; weak D call: TRBD1 (5 bases). The V gene lost 3 bases and the J gene lost 8 bases, with 10 bases spanning the gap. The germline V gene encodes CDR1 KGHSH and CDR2 LQKENI. The CDR3 contains 13 residues. The DNA for the CDR3 is TGTGCCAGCTCACCGCGGGACTCCGAAAAACTGTTTTTT. This translates into CASSPRDSEKLFF.

The CDR3 loop reads CASSTGQGVDEQFF. In DNA form, the CDR3 reads TGTGCCAGCAGTACCGGACAGGGTGTCGATGAGCAGTTCTTC. The chain is built from TRBV6-1 and TRBJ2-1; 8 bases are shared with TRBD1. Trimming cost V 5 bases and J 8 bases; bases outside gene matches: 8. The CDR3 totals 14 residues. Per the germline V gene, CDR1 is MNHNS and CDR2 is SASEGT.

J is TRBJ1-1 and V is TRBV28; 10 bases agree with TRBD1. CDR1 and CDR2 (germline): MDHEN, SYDVKM. CDR3 length: 14 residues. V gave up 6 bases and J gave up 7 bases; unmatched junction bases: 8. As DNA, the CDR3 is TGTGCCAGCAGCTCCCCCGGGACAGGGGTTGAAGCTTTCTTT. Translated, it gives CASSSPGTGVEAFF. Full variable domain (outside the CDR3, taken from reference TRBV28 and TRBJ1-1): DVKVTQSSRYLVKRTGEKVFLECVQDMDHENMFWYRQDPGLGLRLIYFSYDVKMKEKGDIPEGYSVSREKKERFSLILESASTNQTSMYLCASSSPGTGVEAFFGQGTRLTVV.

The V call is TRBV4-1, the J call TRBJ2-2, with 9 bases aligning to TRBD1. The CDR3 totals 17 residues. The J segment lost 6 bases and the V segment lost 0 bases, leaving 8 bases of the junction unmatched. Germline V CDR1 and CDR2: MGHRA, YSYEKL. CDR3 DNA: TGCGCCAGCAGCCAAGAAGTCGGACAGGGGTTTCCCGGGGAGCTGTTTTTT. Translated: CASSQEVGQGFPGELFF.

The J gene is TRBJ2-7, the V gene TRBV10-3; a weak D match, TRBD2 (6 bases). The CDR3 consists of 13 residues. Germline CDR1 and CDR2: ENHRY and SYGVKD. V was clipped by 9 bases and J by 5 bases, with 17 bases between them. CDR3 coding DNA: TGTGCCATTGCAAGTTCGAGGGAGGACGAGCAGTACTTC. This gives the protein CAIASSREDEQYF.

This clone was seen only once. This sequence joins TRBV5-5 and TRBJ2-7, with 9 bases fitting TRBD1. The CDR3 consists of 14 residues. Germline-derived CDR1 and CDR2 are SGHKS and YYEKEE (reference sequence). Germline trimming cut 4 bases from V and 4 bases from J; bases unmatched to any gene: 6. The CDR3, as DNA: TGTGCCAGCAGCCGGACAGGGGTAGGATACGAGCAGTACTTC. Amino acids: CASSRTGVGYEQYF.

V usage is TRBV18 and J usage is TRBJ1-3; a weak D match, TRBD1 (6 bases). V lost 6 bases, J lost 8 bases, and 20 bases lay in between. Germline V gene data show CDR1 as KGHSH and CDR2 as LQKENI. This CDR3 has 15 amino acids. The chain's CDR3 is CASSEAQGSGDTIYF. Written as DNA, the CDR3 is TGTGCCAGCTCGGAAGCGCAGGGGAGTGGGGACACCATATATTTT. The full variable domain, with the rest looked up from reference TRBV18 and TRBJ1-3, is NAGVMQNPRHLVRRRGQEARLRCSPMKGHSHVYWYRQLPEEGLKFMVYLQKENIIDESGMPKERFSAEFPKEGPSILRIQQVVRGDSAAYFCASSEAQGSGDTIYFGEGSWLTVV.